These 10 T cell receptor beta chains came from one sample sequenced in a study of shared clonotypes between healthy human individuals. Generated by immunoSEQ multiplex PCR, the TCRdb table keeps only in-frame clones and is missing some. Of around 1.6 million clones listed, 98% are singletons. Sequenced sample: naive CD4+ T cells sorted from blood. Sample subset: CD45RA+ positively selected. Receptor source: a man aged 30 to 39 in good health.

The rearrangement links TRBV7-2 to TRBJ2-6; 10 bases are shared with TRBD2. The CDR3 has 18 residues. Germline V gene lookup returns CDR1 SGHTA and CDR2 FQGNSA. After removal of 1 base from V and 4 bases from J, the junction contained 7 bases not matched to a gene. CDR3 sequence reads: CASSLVGLAGAGANVLTF. The DNA of the CDR3 is TGTGCCAGCAGCTTAGTAGGGCTAGCGGGAGCCGGGGCCAACGTCCTGACTTTC.

This clone was observed once. This chain uses TRBV29-1 with TRBJ2-2; TRBD2 agrees at 10 bases. The CDR3 runs 14 residues. With V trimmed by 7 bases and J by 5 bases, 7 bases remained unmatched. Per germline, CDR1 SQVTM and CDR2 ANQGSEA. CDR3 in amino acids: CSAKAGGRTGELFF. The DNA for the CDR3 is TGCAGCGCGAAAGCGGGAGGGCGGACCGGGGAGCTGTTTTTT.

The chain uses TRBV2 and TRBJ2-7; no clear D gene. Germline lookup yields CDR1 SNHLY and CDR2 FYNNEI. The ends were cut back, 2 bases at V and 2 bases at J, with 7 bases in the middle. This CDR3 is 13 amino acids long. CDR3 residues: CASSEQVTYEQYF. The CDR3 coding sequence is TGTGCCAGCAGTGAACAGGTTACCTACGAGCAGTACTTC.

Remarks on this clone: Other DNA sequences in this sample translate to the same CDR3. J is TRBJ1-2 and V is TRBV28; maybe TRBD1 (5 bases). CDR3 size: 13 residues. Germline values: CDR1 MDHEN, CDR2 SYDVKM. V lost 3 bases and J 4 bases, leaving 9 bases between the germline ends. The CDR3 here is CASSFGGGYGYTF. The CDR3 DNA sequence: TGTGCCAGCAGTTTCGGGGGGGGCTATGGCTACACCTTC.

This clone was observed a single time. The J gene is TRBJ1-2, the V gene TRBV5-7; 8 bases fit TRBD1. TRBV5-7 carries the ORF label, with uncertain function. This CDR3 has 13 amino acids. J was trimmed by 5 bases and V by 3 bases; bases with no gene match: 3. The CDR3 DNA sequence: TGTGCCAGCAGCTCAGGGGGCAGGTATGGCTACACCTTC. Translation gives CASSSGGRYGYTF.

This chain links TRBV6-5 with TRBJ1-1, with D tentatively TRBD1 (6 bases). In germline, CDR1 is MNHEY, CDR2 SVGAGI. V gave up 2 bases and J gave up 9 bases, with 16 bases separating them. The length of the CDR3 is 14 residues. In nucleotides, the CDR3 is TGTGCCAGCAGTTACGGGGGGGCCCCATCTCAAGCTTTCTTT. As protein: CASSYGGAPSQAFF.

V is TRBV27 and J is TRBJ1-5, with no clear D. Germline CDR1 reads MNHEY; CDR2 reads SMNVEV (reference sequence). The V and J ends lost 3 bases and 0 bases respectively, with 9 bases between them. The CDR3 totals 15 residues. The CDR3 coding sequence is TGTGCCAGCAGTTTCTGGAGGGATAGCAATCAGCCCCAGCATTTT. Translation: CASSFWRDSNQPQHF.

V gene TRBV20-1 combines with J gene TRBJ2-7; D is unclear. The V end was cut by 7 bases, the J end by 4 bases, with 8 bases between. Germline lookup yields CDR1 DFQATT and CDR2 SNEGSKA (reference sequence). CDR3 length: 10 amino acids. For the CDR3, the DNA is TGCAGTGTTTCGAGGTACGAGCAGTACTTC. This codes for CSVSRYEQYF.

The rearrangement joins TRBV14 to TRBJ2-7; D is perhaps TRBD2 (6 bases). The CDR3 contains 11 residues. Trimming took off 3 bases at V and 10 bases at J, with 10 bases between the two ends. Germline assignment: CDR1 SGHDN and CDR2 FVKESK. The CDR3 protein is CASSHGLSQYF. In nucleotides, the CDR3 is TGTGCCAGCAGCCATGGACTATCTCAGTACTTC.

The genes are TRBV9 and TRBJ2-7, with TRBD2 identical over 16 bases. Germline CDR1 SGDLS, CDR2 YYNGEE. Trimming cost V 2 bases and J 4 bases; bases outside gene matches: 12. The CDR3 runs to 19 residues. The CDR3 DNA follows: TGTGCCAGCAGCGTGGGACCAGGGACTAGCGGGAGGGCTGTGTACGAGCAGTACTTC. Translating it yields CASSVGPGTSGRAVYEQYF.